Presented here are 29 T cell receptor beta chains from one specimen sequenced in a study of cytomegalovirus exposure and HLA in healthy donors. Primers: 60 Vbeta forward and 13 Jbeta reverse. Generated by immunoSEQ multiplex PCR, the TCRdb table keeps only in-frame clones and is missing some. The sample yields about 160,000 clones, less than 85% seen once. Specimen: PBMCs. The receptor source for this set is a man in his 60s in good health and CMV-seronegative.

This chain joins TRBV5-6 and TRBJ2-6; the match to TRBD2 covers 7 bases. The V and J ends lost 3 bases and 2 bases, in that order; junction bases with no gene match: 5. The germline gives CDR1 SGHDT, CDR2 YYEEEE. CDR3 length equals 16 residues. CDR3 protein: CASSSGGGTGANVLTF. CDR3 nucleotides: TGTGCCAGCAGCTCTGGGGGGGGGACTGGGGCCAACGTCCTGACTTTC.

The V gene is TRBV27, the J gene TRBJ2-2; TRBD2 matches at 7 bases. Germline V lookup: CDR1 MNHEY, CDR2 SMNVEV (reference sequence). The trim removed 4 bases at V and 7 bases at J, leaving 15 bases unmatched. This CDR3 has 17 amino acids. CDR3 sequence reads: CASSSLLKGGRSGELFF. The CDR3 DNA sequence: TGTGCCAGCAGTTCCTTACTAAAGGGCGGGAGAAGCGGGGAGCTGTTTTTT.

This clone came up a few times. The V and J genes are TRBV7-3 and TRBJ2-7; D not resolved. This CDR3 contains 14 residues. The V end was cut by 5 bases, the J end by 2 bases, with 13 bases between. In germline, CDR1 is SGHTA, CDR2 FQGTGA. CDR3 coding DNA: TGTGCCAGCAGCCCCTACCTGAGCCCCTACGAGCAGTACTTC. It specifies CASSPYLSPYEQYF.

This clone was seen only a few times. Here the CDR3 DNA reads TGCGCCAGCAGCCAAGGGCTTCTACGTAGGGAGGGAAGCGCTAACTATGGCTACACCTTC. It translates to CASSQGLLRREGSANYGYTF. The rearrangement joins TRBV4-1 to TRBJ1-2; D is unclear. Germline V gene sequence: CDR1 MGHRA, CDR2 YSYEKL. Trimming cost V 1 base and J 0 bases, with 24 bases left between them. The CDR3 spans 20 residues.

The chain employs TRBV10-3 and TRBJ2-1, with TRBD1 as a possible D gene (7 bases). In germline, CDR1 is ENHRY, CDR2 SYGVKD. CDR3 length equals 16 residues. With 3 bases removed from V and 6 bases from J, the gap between germline ends came to 18 bases. The CDR3: CAISDSGGTAFNEQFF. The CDR3, as DNA: TGTGCCATCAGTGACTCAGGAGGGACAGCTTTCAATGAGCAGTTCTTC.

This rearrangement joins TRBV29-1 to TRBJ2-7; 7 bases align to TRBD1. This CDR3 comprises 13 residues. Per germline, CDR1 SQVTM and CDR2 ANQGSEA. The J segment lost 2 bases and the V segment lost 5 bases, leaving 6 bases of the junction unmatched. CDR3 region: CSVTGTVPYEQYF. In DNA form, the CDR3 reads TGCAGCGTTACGGGGACAGTTCCCTACGAGCAGTACTTC.

The rearrangement uses TRBV6-5 and TRBJ2-7, with D uncertain. Germline values: CDR1 MNHEY, CDR2 SVGAGI. V was pared by 7 bases and J by 0 bases, with 13 bases between. CDR3 length equals 14 residues. CDR3 sequence: CASKRSASSYEQYF. In DNA, the CDR3 is TGTGCCAGCAAACGGTCAGCTAGCTCCTACGAGCAGTACTTC.

The rearrangement links TRBV9 to TRBJ2-2, with 9 bases lining up with TRBD2. Germline CDR1 SGDLS, CDR2 YYNGEE. Unmatched junction bases numbered 4, after V lost 0 bases and J lost 1 base. The CDR3 has 17 residues. The CDR3 coding sequence is TGTGCCAGCAGCGTAGCCCCTAGCGGGGTGAACACCGGGGAGCTGTTTTTT. Protein sequence: CASSVAPSGVNTGELFF.

The CDR3 loop reads CASSGQGRETQYF. CDR3 nucleotides: TGTGCCAGCAGTGGACAGGGCCGGGAGACCCAGTACTTC. J is TRBJ2-5 and V is TRBV27; 8 nucleotides match TRBD1. CDR1 is MNHEY, CDR2 SMNVEV, per germline (reference sequence). The J segment lost 5 bases and the V segment lost 5 bases, leaving 4 bases of the junction unmatched. The CDR3 is 13 amino acids.

The CDR3 loop is CATSRDLGQASEQYF. CDR3 coding DNA: TGTGCCACCAGCAGAGATTTGGGACAGGCTTCCGAGCAGTACTTC. This sequence joins TRBV15 and TRBJ2-7; 8 nucleotides line up with TRBD1. CDR1 and CDR2 from the germline V gene are LNHNV and YYDKDF (reference sequence). The CDR3 covers 15 residues. With 0 bases clipped from V and 6 bases from J, the junction kept 7 bases outside the gene matches.

The V gene is TRBV7-6, the J gene TRBJ2-2; the match to TRBD2 covers 8 bases. CDR1 and CDR2 from the germline V gene are SGHVS and FNYEAQ. Losses at the gene ends were 3 bases for V and 6 bases for J; bases not matched to a gene: 12. CDR3 length: 17 residues. The CDR3 here is CASSFFSSAGAAGELFF. CDR3 nucleotide sequence: TGTGCCAGCAGCTTTTTTTCGTCAGCGGGAGCGGCCGGGGAGCTGTTTTTT.

The rearrangement uses TRBV29-1 and TRBJ2-1, with D possibly matching TRBD2 (6 bases). The germline gives CDR1 SQVTM, CDR2 ANQGSEA. CDR3 length equals 12 residues. V was trimmed by 7 bases and J by 7 bases, leaving 14 bases between them. In nucleotides, the CDR3 is TGCAGCGCCGCCCCTAGCGAGAATGAGCAGTTCTTC. It is translated as CSAAPSENEQFF.

The chain carries TRBV19 and TRBJ2-5, with D perhaps TRBD1 (6 bases). The CDR3 length is 16 residues. V was trimmed by 5 bases and J by 2 bases, leaving 18 bases between them. The V gene's germline CDR1 is LNHDA and CDR2 SQIVND (reference sequence). CDR3 sequence: CASSPVPGHLQETQYF. The CDR3 bases are TGTGCCAGTAGTCCGGTTCCGGGACACCTACAAGAGACCCAGTACTTC.

The chain combines TRBV27 with TRBJ1-4; 8 nucleotides agree with TRBD1. The germline gives CDR1 MNHEY, CDR2 SMNVEV (reference sequence). Trimming at V came to 6 bases and at J to 3 bases, leaving 6 bases not matched to a gene. There are 15 residues in the CDR3. The CDR3 coding sequence is TGTGCCAGCAGGGACAGGGTTTCAGCTAATGAAAAACTGTTTTTT. It specifies CASRDRVSANEKLFF.

This chain joins TRBV28 and TRBJ1-4, with 7 bases identical to TRBD1. V gave up 5 bases and J gave up 8 bases; unmatched junction bases: 14. Germline CDR1 is MDHEN and CDR2 is SYDVKM. The CDR3 is 16 residues long. Here the CDR3 reads CASSPNRQGWYEKLFF. For the CDR3, the DNA is TGTGCCAGCAGTCCCAACCGACAGGGTTGGTACGAAAAACTGTTTTTT.

The chain has TRBV27 and TRBJ1-5, with 10 bases that match TRBD1. Trimming cost V 2 bases and J 7 bases; bases outside gene matches: 5. Looked up from germline, CDR1 is MNHEY and CDR2 is SMNVEV (reference sequence). The CDR3 is 15 amino acids. CDR3 sequence reads: CASSLDRGQGQPQHF. The DNA for the CDR3 is TGTGCCAGCAGTTTAGACAGGGGGCAAGGGCAGCCCCAGCATTTT.

This clone was counted a few times. The chain recombines TRBV10-3 with TRBJ2-5, with 8 nucleotides matching TRBD2. The CDR3 contains 17 residues. V was pared by 0 bases and J by 7 bases, with 13 bases of the junction left unmatched. CDR1 is ENHRY, CDR2 SYGVKD, per germline. Here the CDR3 reads CAISESKAGVVFGTQYF. The CDR3 nucleotides read TGTGCCATCAGTGAGTCGAAAGCGGGGGTGGTCTTTGGGACCCAGTACTTC.

This clone has just a few counts. The V call is TRBV7-2, the J call TRBJ2-5; 10 bases match TRBD1. The trim removed 3 bases at V and 11 bases at J, leaving 9 bases unmatched. There are 14 residues in the CDR3. In germline, CDR1 is SGHTA, CDR2 FQGNSA. The CDR3 DNA sequence: TGTGCCAGCAGCTTGAGACAGGGGGCGGGTGAGCAGTACTTC. Translation gives CASSLRQGAGEQYF.

The rearrangement links TRBV19 to TRBJ1-1; D gene uncertain. Trimming cost V 1 base and J 0 bases, with 9 bases left between them. The germline CDR1 and CDR2 sequences are LNHDA and SQIVND (reference sequence). This CDR3 is built from 15 residues. In nucleotides, the CDR3 is TGTGCCAGTAGTATAGTAAGCGGAGTGAACACTGAAGCTTTCTTT. Translating it yields CASSIVSGVNTEAFF.

The chain uses TRBV10-1 and TRBJ2-5; 11 bases fit TRBD1. Unmatched junction bases numbered 5, after V lost 6 bases and J lost 5 bases. The CDR3 is made up of 14 amino acids. CDR1 and CDR2 from the germline V gene are WNHNN and SYGVQD (reference sequence). CDR3 nucleotides: TGCGCCAGCAGCCAGGACAGGGGGCTGGAGACCCAGTACTTC. Translation: CASSQDRGLETQYF.

The chain is built from TRBV5-1 and TRBJ1-4; 10 bases agree with TRBD1. The V gene end was trimmed by 0 bases and the J gene end by 5 bases; junction bases not matched to a gene: 4. The CDR3 has 16 amino acids. Germline V gene data show CDR1 as SGHRS and CDR2 as YFSETQ. CDR3 DNA sequence: TGCGCCAGCAGCTTGGGACAGGGGGCGGGCAATGAAAAACTGTTTTTT. Its translation is CASSLGQGAGNEKLFF. Filled out from reference TRBV5-1 and TRBJ1-4, the complete variable domain reads KAGVTQTPRYLIKTRGQQVTLSCSPISGHRSVSWYQQTPGQGLQFLFEYFSETQRNKGNFPGRFSGRQFSNSRSEMNVSTLELGDSALYLCASSLGQGAGNEKLFFGSGTQLSVL.

The DNA of the CDR3 is TGTGCCAGCCGCTATGAGTTGAACACTGAAGCTTTCTTT. It codes for CASRYELNTEAFF. The chain recombines TRBV11-2 with TRBJ1-1; D is uncertain. Trimming pared 8 bases from V and 0 bases from J, leaving 10 bases between. The CDR3 is made up of 13 amino acids. Per germline, CDR1 SGHAT and CDR2 FQNNGV.

This chain joins TRBV5-1 and TRBJ2-1; unclear D gene. CDR1 SGHRS and CDR2 YFSETQ come from the germline V gene. Between the trimmed V and J ends, which lost 3 bases and 5 bases, there was a span of 6 bases. The CDR3 runs 12 residues. This chain's CDR3 is CASSWPNNEQFF. The CDR3 DNA reads TGCGCCAGCAGCTGGCCCAACAATGAGCAGTTCTTC.

V usage is TRBV18 and J usage is TRBJ2-7, with TRBD2 matching 7 bases. Germline assignment: CDR1 KGHSH and CDR2 LQKENI. The CDR3 is made up of 15 amino acids. V lost 3 bases and J lost 3; bases outside the gene matches: 8. The CDR3 DNA reads TGTGCCAGCTCACCGATCCCTAGCGGATTCTACGAGCAGTACTTC. This encodes CASSPIPSGFYEQYF.

V and J are TRBV29-1 and TRBJ2-4; TRBD2 is a possible D gene (6 bases). The CDR3 has 14 residues. V lost 3 bases to trimming and J lost 1 base, with 10 bases between them. Germline assignment: CDR1 SQVTM and CDR2 ANQGSEA. CDR3 coding DNA: TGCAGCGTTGAGGACTATCGGGCCAAAAACATTCAGTACTTC. Protein sequence: CSVEDYRAKNIQYF.

The rearrangement links TRBV2 to TRBJ2-4; 14 bases line up with TRBD2. The V segment lost 3 bases and the J segment 7 bases; nucleotides outside the gene matches: 8. This CDR3 contains 17 residues. CDR1 is SNHLY and CDR2 is FYNNEI in the germline V gene. CDR3 nucleotide sequence: TGTGCCAGCAGTGAGACTAGCGGGAGGGCAGTGGAGAACATTCAGTACTTC. Protein sequence: CASSETSGRAVENIQYF.

The table lists this clone with a few counts. The J gene is TRBJ2-7, the V gene TRBV5-1, with 7 bases fitting TRBD2. Germline V lookup: CDR1 SGHRS, CDR2 YFSETQ. Trimming at V came to 1 base and at J to 6 bases, leaving 10 bases not matched to a gene. This CDR3 region has 15 residues. The CDR3 sequence is CASSLSVAREAEQYF. The CDR3 nucleotides are TGCGCCAGCAGCTTGTCAGTGGCCCGGGAGGCCGAGCAGTACTTC.

V gene TRBV29-1 combines with J gene TRBJ2-6; D may be TRBD1 (6 bases). This CDR3 has 14 residues. The V gene lost 6 bases and the J gene lost 2 bases, with 11 bases spanning the gap. Per germline, CDR1 SQVTM and CDR2 ANQGSEA. CDR3 sequence reads: CSVDTGTGANVLTF. Written as DNA, the CDR3 is TGCAGCGTGGACACAGGGACTGGGGCCAACGTCCTGACTTTC.

The chain recombines TRBV6-6 with TRBJ2-5; maybe TRBD1 (6 bases). The V gene's germline CDR1 is MNHNY and CDR2 SVGAGI (reference sequence). With 4 bases removed from V and 4 bases from J, the gap between germline ends came to 7 bases. The CDR3 contains 12 residues. CDR3 sequence: CASSSRGETQYF. As DNA, the CDR3 is TGTGCCAGCAGTTCCAGGGGAGAGACCCAGTACTTC.